Below are 21 T cell receptor beta chains sequenced from a single sample in a study of blood T cell repertoires in COVID-19. This table comes from immunoSEQ multiplex PCR, and its TCRdb copy is limited to in-frame clones, with some not included. In the table there are about 440,000 clones, 87% of which are singletons. What was sequenced was PBMCs or T cells enriched from blood (not recorded which). These receptors were obtained from a woman aged 18-29 years with acute COVID-19.

This clone was seen many times. The V call is TRBV6-5, the J call TRBJ2-5; 7 bases align to TRBD1. V lost 8 bases to trimming and J lost 1 base; unmatched junction nucleotides: 7. The CDR3 runs 14 residues. Germline loops: CDR1 MNHEY, CDR2 SVGAGI. CDR3 DNA sequence: TGTGCCAGCCTCCGCTCAGGGGGCCAAGAGACCCAGTACTTC. It is translated as CASLRSGGQETQYF.

This clone has only one observation. V and J are TRBV14 and TRBJ1-1; D gene ambiguous. Germline V gene data show CDR1 as SGHDN and CDR2 as FVKESK. This CDR3 is 15 amino acids long. V was trimmed by 2 bases and J by 0 bases, leaving 10 bases between them. DNA for the CDR3: TGTGCCAGCAGCCAACGAGGCAGTTTGAACACTGAAGCTTTCTTT. It encodes CASSQRGSLNTEAFF.

The J gene is TRBJ1-6, the V gene TRBV2; no clear D. V shed 8 bases and J shed 1 base, with 12 bases lying between them. The germline V gene has CDR1 SNHLY and CDR2 FYNNEI. The CDR3 has 15 residues. CDR3 in amino acids: CASEGPESYNSPLHF. For the CDR3, the DNA is TGTGCCAGCGAGGGCCCGGAATCCTATAATTCACCCCTCCACTTT.

This chain uses TRBV21-1 with TRBJ1-2; TRBD1 is taken as the D call from the table, unchecked against the DNA. TRBV21-1 is labeled a pseudogene. This CDR3 has 19 amino acids. CDR3 coding DNA: TGTGCCAGCAGCGAAACGAGATTTCCCCGGGACAGGGGGAACTATGGCTACACCTTC. Translated, it gives CASSETRFPRDRGNYGYTF.

CDR3 in amino acids: CASSLRSVTRVGQYF. CDR3 nucleotides: TGTGCCAGCAGCTTGAGGTCGGTCACCAGGGTTGGGCAGTACTTC. The chain joins TRBV5-8 to TRBJ2-7; weak D call: TRBD1 (5 bases). Trimming pared 1 base from V and 9 bases from J, leaving 20 bases between. CDR1 and CDR2 from the germline V gene are SGHTS and YDEGEE. This CDR3 is 15 amino acids long.

The V call is TRBV4-3, the J call TRBJ2-1; D unclear. The CDR3 loop spans 16 amino acids. Germline-derived CDR1 and CDR2 are LGHNA and YSLEER. Trimming shortened V by 1 base and J by 4 bases, and 14 bases separated the two germline ends. The CDR3 region is CASSQVRYREYNEQFF. The CDR3 bases are TGCGCCAGCAGCCAAGTGCGGTATCGCGAATACAATGAGCAGTTCTTC.

The J gene is TRBJ1-2, the V gene TRBV7-2; D remains ambiguous. The CDR3 length is 15 residues. The V end lost 2 bases, the J end lost 8 bases, and 18 bases lay between the germline ends. Germline V gives CDR1 SGHTA, CDR2 FQGNSA. The CDR3 region has the DNA TGTGCCAGCAGCTTAAATAATAGAGGTGATTTAGGCTACACCTTC. Protein: CASSLNNRGDLGYTF. The whole variable domain, filled in from reference TRBV7-2 and TRBJ1-2, reads GAGVSQSPSNKVTEKGKDVELRCDPISGHTALYWYRQSLGQGLEFLIYFQGNSAPDKSGLPSDRFSAERTGGSVSTLTIQRTQQEDSAVYLCASSLNNRGDLGYTFGSGTRLTVV.

The chain couples TRBV5-1 to TRBJ2-1, with D unclear. Trimming took 4 bases from V and 6 from J, leaving 5 bases between them. CDR3 size: 11 residues. CDR1 SGHRS and CDR2 YFSETQ come from the germline V gene. CDR3 coding DNA: TGCGCCAGCAGCATAGTCAATGAGCAGTTCTTC. This gives the protein CASSIVNEQFF. The full variable domain, with the rest looked up from reference TRBV5-1 and TRBJ2-1, is KAGVTQTPRYLIKTRGQQVTLSCSPISGHRSVSWYQQTPGQGLQFLFEYFSETQRNKGNFPGRFSGRQFSNSRSEMNVSTLELGDSALYLCASSIVNEQFFGPGTRLTVL.

There are a few counts of this clone. The chain carries TRBV7-8 and TRBJ1-5, with D possibly TRBD1 on 6 matching bases. This CDR3 region has 16 residues. CDR1 is SGHVS, CDR2 FQNEAQ, per germline. V lost 1 base to trimming and J lost 4 bases, with 14 bases between them. The CDR3 spells CASSLGGGGQNQPQHF. CDR3 sequence (DNA): TGTGCCAGCAGCTTAGGAGGTGGAGGACAGAATCAGCCCCAGCATTTT.

CDR3: CASSRSMGQGRYEQYF. The CDR3 nucleotides read TGTGCCAGCAGCCGTTCTATGGGACAGGGGAGGTACGAGCAGTACTTC. The chain uses TRBV13 and TRBJ2-7; 10 nucleotides match TRBD1. The CDR3 runs to 16 residues. Germline V gives CDR1 PRHDT, CDR2 FYEKMQ (reference sequence). V was pared by 5 bases and J by 4 bases, with 11 bases of the junction left unmatched. Based on the CDR3 plus reference TRBV13 and TRBJ2-7, the full variable domain is AAGVIQSPRHLIKEKRETATLKCYPIPRHDTVYWYQQGPGQDPQFLISFYEKMQSDKGSIPDRFSAQQFSDYHSELNMSSLELGDSALYFCASSRSMGQGRYEQYFGPGTRLTVT.

The V gene is TRBV13, the J gene TRBJ2-1; D uncertain. Germline V CDR1 and CDR2: PRHDT, FYEKMQ (reference sequence). This CDR3 is 17 amino acids long. V lost 5 bases and J 2 bases, leaving 19 bases between the germline ends. Here the CDR3 reads CASSPGSGDGAYNEQFF. The CDR3 DNA follows: TGTGCCAGCAGCCCCGGTTCCGGCGACGGAGCCTACAATGAGCAGTTCTTC.

Only a few counts were recorded for this clone. The chain combines TRBV30 with TRBJ1-5; unclear D gene. This CDR3 region has 14 residues. V was shortened by 1 base and J by 1 base, with 8 bases between the two germline ends. Germline V lookup: CDR1 GTSNPN, CDR2 SVGIG (reference sequence). CDR3 loop: CAWSGQISNQPQHF. CDR3 bases: TGTGCCTGGAGTGGGCAAATCAGCAATCAGCCCCAGCATTTT.

The chain recombines TRBV12-3 or TRBV12-4 with TRBJ2-5; 10 nucleotides agree with TRBD1. Losses at the gene ends were 8 bases for V and 9 bases for J; bases not matched to a gene: 9. CDR3 length equals 13 residues. CDR3 protein: CASGQGVKAAQYF. The CDR3 nucleotides read TGTGCCAGCGGACAGGGGGTTAAGGCGGCCCAGTACTTC.

The J gene is TRBJ1-5, the V gene TRBV12-3 or TRBV12-4, with unresolved D. CDR3 length: 13 residues. V lost 4 bases, J lost 9 bases, and 13 bases lay in between. CDR3 loop: CASSSGSGRPQHF. CDR3 nucleotides: TGTGCCAGCAGTTCCGGCAGCGGAAGGCCCCAGCATTTT.

V is TRBV3-1 (or the pseudogene TRBV3-2) and J is TRBJ2-7; D perhaps matches TRBD2 (5 bases). The CDR3 spans 13 residues. V was clipped by 1 base and J by 6 bases, with 10 bases between them. In germline, CDR1 is LGHDT, CDR2 YNNKEL (reference sequence). The CDR3: CASSQVSGSEQYF. The CDR3 region has the DNA TGTGCCAGCAGCCAAGTGTCGGGGAGCGAGCAGTACTTC.

The V and J genes are TRBV9 and TRBJ1-4; 8 bases align to TRBD1. CDR3 length: 16 residues. Germline assignment: CDR1 SGDLS and CDR2 YYNGEE. Trimming cost V 0 bases and J 1 base; bases outside gene matches: 2. CDR3 DNA sequence: TGTGCCAGCAGCGTAGGGACAGGGAGAACTAATGAAAAACTGTTTTTT. It encodes CASSVGTGRTNEKLFF. The variable domain in full, completed from reference TRBV9 and TRBJ1-4, reads DSGVTQTPKHLITATGQRVTLRCSPRSGDLSVYWYQQSLDQGLQFLIQYYNGEERAKGNILERFSAQQFPDLHSELNLSSLELGDSALYFCASSVGTGRTNEKLFFGSGTQLSVL.

The V and J genes are TRBV30 and TRBJ2-7, with TRBD2 identical over 8 bases. CDR3 length: 14 amino acids. Per the germline V gene, CDR1 is GTSNPN and CDR2 is SVGIG (reference sequence). Trimming took 4 bases from V and 4 from J; bases not matched to a gene: 9. The CDR3 region has the DNA TGTGCCTGGACCGTTAGCGGGGTCGCGTACGAGCAGTACTTC. As protein: CAWTVSGVAYEQYF. Full variable domain (outside the CDR3, taken from reference TRBV30 and TRBJ2-7): SQTIHQWPATLVQPVGSPLSLECTVEGTSNPNLYWYRQAAGRGLQLLFYSVGIGQISSEVPQNLSASRPQDRQFILSSKKLLLSDSGFYLCAWTVSGVAYEQYFGPGTRLTVT.

There are a few counts of this clone. This chain links TRBV7-2 with TRBJ2-1, with D uncertain. V was trimmed by 4 bases and J by 2 bases, leaving 9 bases between them. The CDR3 consists of 14 residues. The germline gives CDR1 SGHTA, CDR2 FQGNSA. Here the CDR3 reads CASSSPLTYNEQFF. The CDR3 DNA follows: TGTGCCAGCAGCTCCCCTCTTACCTACAATGAGCAGTTCTTC.

CDR3 sequence reads: CASRRGYEQYF. CDR3 nucleotides: TGTGCCAGCAGGCGGGGTTACGAGCAGTACTTC. The chain carries TRBV6-5 and TRBJ2-7, with D possibly matching TRBD2 (6 bases). Between the trimmed V and J ends, which lost 6 bases and 4 bases, there was a span of 7 bases. The CDR3 runs 11 residues. Germline CDR1 and CDR2: MNHEY and SVGAGI.

The chain carries TRBV4-1 and TRBJ2-1, with 14 bases identical to TRBD2. From germline, CDR1 is MGHRA and CDR2 YSYEKL. The ends lost 1 base at V and 5 bases at J; junction bases unmatched: 13. This CDR3 has 20 amino acids. The CDR3, as DNA: TGCGCCAGCAGCCAAGGCCCCGGGACTAGCGGGAGTTCGTTGGACAATGAGCAGTTCTTC. It yields the protein CASSQGPGTSGSSLDNEQFF.

The rearrangement links TRBV15 to TRBJ2-5, with 7 nucleotides matching TRBD2. After removal of 6 bases from V and 5 bases from J, the junction contained 6 bases not matched to a gene. The CDR3 spans 13 residues. Germline V gene data show CDR1 as LNHNV and CDR2 as YYDKDF (reference sequence). The CDR3 region is CATSMRGTETQYF. The CDR3 DNA follows: TGTGCCACCAGTATGCGGGGGACCGAGACCCAGTACTTC.